This TCR beta chain is drawn from a study of blood T cell repertoires in COVID-19. Clones were sequenced by immunoSEQ multiplex PCR, and TCRdb holds only the in-frame ones, with some missing. Among around 270,000 clones listed, approximately 83% were seen once. This receptor was identified in a woman aged 25-40 years who had recovered from COVID-19. Specimen: PBMCs or T cells enriched from blood (not recorded which).

The CDR3 DNA reads as TGTGCCAGCAGTTCCGACAGTAACTATGGCTACACCTTC. Residues: CASSSDSNYGYTF. The chain recombines TRBV27 with TRBJ1-2, with a tentative D call TRBD1 (5 bases). Per the germline V gene, CDR1 is MNHEY and CDR2 is SMNVEV (reference sequence). CDR3 size: 13 residues. Trimming took 4 bases from V and 1 from J, leaving 7 bases between them.